This T cell receptor (beta chain) originates from a study of OX40 agonist ivuxolimab in advanced cancers. The wider study: Partial responses were achieved by three patients, of whom one had hepatocellular carcinoma and two had cutaneous melanoma. Overall study findings and caveats: Circulating CD4+ and CD8+ T cells showed clonal expansion by week 6 at 0.1 to 3.0 mg/kg.

V shed 4 bases, J shed 3 bases, and the junction held 2 bases outside the gene matches. The CDR3 spans 14 residues. CDR1 WSHSY and CDR2 SAAADI come from the germline V gene. There are a few counts of this clone. Antigen specificity is unknown. Repertoires were generated with immunoSEQ multiplex PCR, while TCRdb's copy carries only in-frame clones and drops some. Among about 72,000 clones, around 83% were seen once, and the ten largest hold roughly 2.3%. Sample: CD4+ or CD8+ T cells sorted from blood, taken in a trial of the OX40 agonist ivuxolimab. The TCR was taken from an adult with an advanced solid tumor such as melanoma, head and neck, liver or kidney cancer. V and J are TRBV10-2 and TRBJ2-1, with 8 bases lining up with TRBD2. CDR3 amino acids: CASSGGLDYNEQFF. DNA of the CDR3: TGCGCCAGCAGTGGGGGACTAGACTACAATGAGCAGTTCTTC.